The clone carrying this TCR beta chain showed up just a few times. What it recognizes is unknown. These data are taken from a study of molecular identifiers for immune sequencing clone quantification. Overall study context: Replicates partitioned RNA from approximately 20,000 or 98,000 naive CD8 cells into five parts, sequencing four. Findings and limits, study-wide: Should identical TCR molecules share a barcode, the sizes of highly expanded clones could be underestimated.

Each CDR3 protein is one row after TCRdb ran MiXCR on the PCR reads. The data contain approximately 670,000 distinct CDR3 sequences, about 20% of them singletons. This sequence originates from a human donor in good health. Some libraries in this study had Jurkat cell RNA spiked in. The sample taken for sequencing was naive CD8+ T cells from blood, with Jurkat cell RNA spiked in. Subset: FACS-sorted CD8+CD4-CCR7+CD45RA+ naive T cells.

CDR3 sequence: CASSSGTGIDTQYF. The CDR3 nucleotides are TGTGCCAGCAGTAGCGGGACGGGGATAGATACGCAGTATTTT. The genes are TRBV6-5 and TRBJ2-3, with TRBD2 matching over 7 bases. The CDR3 loop spans 14 amino acids. Unmatched junction bases numbered 7, after V lost 5 bases and J lost 5 bases. Germline values: CDR1 MNHEY, CDR2 SVGAGI.